This record concerns one T cell receptor beta chain sequence. Its matching antigen is unknown. The sample originates from a study of blood T cells in healthy people across ages. General study points: It was not possible, with unsorted PBMCs, to conclusively compare naive and antigen-experienced cells. Donor CMV status was unknown, possibly confounding expanded clonotype changes.

The CDR3 runs 17 residues. Germline V gene sequence: CDR1 MGHRA, CDR2 YSYEKL. V was clipped by 1 base and J by 5 bases; unmatched bases: 8. Next came a second PCR, run for about 6 to 11 cycles, which used a sample-barcoded 5' primer along with a J-beta primer mix. A single record per CDR3 protein comes from TCRdb applying MiXCR to the 5' RACE reads. The sample includes 850,000 to 1,100,000 distinct CDR3 sequences, around two fifths of them seen just once. The sequencing sample was made of blood. The chain links TRBV4-1 to TRBJ1-6; the match to TRBD1 covers 7 bases. The receptor comes from a man between 18 and 35 years old in good health. CDR3 sequence reads: CASSQATGPRNNSPLHF. The CDR3 nucleotides are TGCGCCAGCAGCCAAGCGACAGGGCCTAGGAATAATTCACCCCTCCACTTT.